This TCR beta chain was sequenced during a study of blood T cell repertoires in COVID-19. Study in general: There were acute and convalescent COVID-19 samples, and they came from the United States, Italy and Spain. In each case, the material was cDNA or gDNA derived from T cells, B-cell-depleted T cells, or PBMCs.

In the source study's methods: Amplification of reference gene primers was used by the study to estimate nucleated cell counts. The table came from immunoSEQ multiplex PCR; TCRdb's copy has only in-frame clones and leaves some out. V and J calls and clone size come straight from that table; D and trimming were deduced from the DNA. The sample lists approximately 16,000 clones, approximately 78% seen once, with over 20% in the top ten. Germline V gene lookup returns CDR1 SGHRS and CDR2 YFSETQ. The CDR3 runs to 13 residues. The germline V and J ends were trimmed by 5 bases and 6 bases, with 12 bases remaining between them.

Sequencing input: peripheral blood. V is TRBV5-1 and J is TRBJ2-1; D perhaps matches TRBD2 (5 bases). The TCR originated in a man at least 80 years old with active or convalescent COVID-19. CDR3 sequence reads: CASRQGSANEQFF. The CDR3, as DNA: TGCGCCAGCAGACAAGGGAGCGCCAATGAGCAGTTCTTC.